This paragraph covers one T cell receptor beta chain sequence. Authors' data handling: Quantification of nucleated cells was approximated via reference gene primer amplification. This table comes from immunoSEQ multiplex PCR, and its TCRdb copy is limited to in-frame clones, with some not included. The D gene and trimming were derived from the DNA, and the V and J assignments and clone size from that table. The table shows about 160,000 clones, with roughly 74% occurring only once. The CDR3 spans 13 residues. Germline V lookup: CDR1 SQVTM, CDR2 ANQGSEA. J was trimmed by 8 bases and V by 6 bases; bases with no gene match: 7. This sample was included in a study of blood T cell repertoires in COVID-19. Study-wide background: Acute-phase and convalescent COVID-19 samples originated in the United States, Italy and Spain. Nucleic acid was either cDNA or gDNA, and it came from T cells, B-cell-depleted T cells, or PBMCs.

The chain has TRBV29-1 and TRBJ1-4, with 9 bases that match TRBD1. Sequenced: peripheral blood. This clonotype was obtained from a woman aged 80 or older with acute or convalescent COVID-19. The CDR3 DNA is TGCAGCGTCCTGGGGGACAGGGTAGAAAAACTGTTTTTT. This codes for CSVLGDRVEKLFF.